A selection of T cell receptor beta chains follows, all from one sample in a study of T cell responses to AZD1222 COVID-19 vaccine. Libraries were prepared by immunoSEQ multiplex PCR; TCRdb keeps only in-frame clonotypes and omits some of them. Of 150,000 or so clones in the sample, about 91% are singletons; the top ten hold about 15%. Here the sequenced sample was peripheral blood, taken on day 0 of AZD1222 vaccination. The receptors here all came from an adult in good health. CDR3s include the opening cysteine and the closing phenylalanine or tryptophan. D genes are given only for firm matches. The size field is filled for only some rows; it gives once, few, many or a size class.

j_gene | v_gene | d_gene | abundance | CDR3aa | CDR3nt
TRBJ2-3 | TRBV19 | - | once | CASSIVPRGPQDTQYF | TGTGCCAGTAGTATCGTTCCCCGGGGCCCGCAAGATACGCAGTATTTT
TRBJ2-7 | TRBV5-5 | TRBD1 | - | CASSLAQGSPYEQYF | TGTGCCAGCAGCTTGGCACAGGGGAGCCCCTACGAGCAGTACTTC
TRBJ2-7 | TRBV18 | - | - | CASSFGSPGEQYF | TGTGCCAGCTCGTTCGGGTCTCCGGGGGAGCAGTACTTC
TRBJ1-6 | TRBV28 | - | once | CASTPGFQNSPLHF | TGTGCCAGCACCCCAGGGTTTCAAAATTCACCCCTCCACTTT
TRBJ2-7 | TRBV11-2 | TRBD2 | - | CASSSRLAGGPAEQYF | TGTGCCAGCAGCTCAAGACTAGCGGGGGGGCCTGCCGAGCAGTACTTC
TRBJ1-5 | TRBV4-2 | - | - | CASSLYPGQPQHF | TGTGCCAGCAGCCTTTATCCAGGGCAGCCCCAGCATTTT
TRBJ1-2 | TRBV18 | - | - | CASSPDQGRGGYTF | TGTGCCAGCTCACCCGACCAGGGGCGAGGCGGCTACACCTTC
TRBJ1-1 | TRBV7-2 | TRBD1 | - | CASSPQGGRTEAFF | TGTGCCAGCAGCCCACAGGGGGGAAGGACTGAAGCTTTCTTT
TRBJ1-5 | TRBV6-2/TRBV6-3 | TRBD1 | - | CASSPGPRGRGGQPQHF | TGTGCCAGCAGTCCAGGCCCCAGGGGGCGAGGAGGACAGCCCCAGCATTTT
TRBJ2-7 | TRBV5-5 | TRBD1 | - | CASSLLGQGAGYEQYF | TGTGCCAGCAGCCTTCTTGGACAGGGGGCGGGCTACGAGCAGTACTTC
TRBJ1-1 | TRBV6-4 | - | - | CASSVQGRATEAFF | TGTGCCAGCAGTGTTCAGGGGCGAGCTACTGAAGCTTTCTTT
TRBJ1-5 | TRBV28 | TRBD1 | once | CASGRTGSNQPQHF | TGTGCCAGCGGCCGGACAGGGAGCAATCAGCCCCAGCATTTT
TRBJ1-4 | TRBV5-5 | - | - | CASSSGHKEPATNEKLFF | TGTGCCAGCAGCTCGGGACATAAGGAGCCAGCAACTAATGAAAAACTGTTTTTT
TRBJ2-7 | TRBV11-2 | TRBD1 | - | CASSLGQGQPYEQYF | TGTGCCAGCAGCTTGGGACAGGGGCAGCCCTACGAGCAGTACTTC
TRBJ1-2 | TRBV27 | - | few | CASSPGDSLYGYTF | TGTGCCAGCAGTCCTGGCGACAGCCTATATGGCTACACCTTC
TRBJ1-2 | TRBV4-3 | - | - | CASSQVGRGGYTF | TGCGCCAGCAGCCAAGTTGGGAGGGGTGGCTACACCTTC
TRBJ2-7 | TRBV24-1 | - | few | CATSQWGEQYF | TGTGCCACCAGTCAATGGGGTGAGCAGTACTTC
TRBJ2-1 | TRBV11-2 | - | - | CASSLRLRGLGGYNEQFF | TGTGCCAGCAGCTTGAGACTCCGGGGTCTCGGAGGCTACAATGAGCAGTTCTTC
TRBJ2-2 | TRBV11-2 | - | - | CASSKIGVRELFF | TGTGCCAGCAGCAAAATTGGGGTCCGGGAGCTGTTTTTT
TRBJ1-6 | TRBV6-1 | - | - | CASTHSRGNSPLHF | TGTGCCAGCACTCACTCCAGGGGTAATTCACCCCTCCACTTT
TRBJ1-1 | TRBV3-1/TRBV3-2 | - | - | CASSHGKGAFF | TGTGCCAGCAGCCACGGTAAGGGGGCTTTCTTT
TRBJ1-3 | TRBV10-3 | - | - | CAIRGSSGNTIYF | TGTGCCATCCGTGGTAGCTCTGGAAACACCATATATTTT
TRBJ1-4 | TRBV9 | - | - | CASSVEGGTNEKLFF | TGTGCCAGCAGCGTAGAGGGGGGAACTAATGAAAAACTGTTTTTT
TRBJ2-7 | TRBV15 | TRBD1 | - | CATSKRQGADYEQYF | TGTGCCACCAGCAAGAGACAGGGTGCAGACTACGAGCAGTACTTC